The 21 T cell receptor beta chains in this list originate from one sample, sequenced in a study of T cells in Graves' hyperthyroidism and ophthalmopathy. TCR beta CDR3 region amplification was performed from RNA transcripts. TCR CDR3 underwent first-round RT-PCR with the HTBI primer set. TCRdb reanalysed the multiplex PCR reads using MiXCR and keeps one entry per CDR3 protein. The sample holds 550,000 to 650,000 distinct CDR3 sequences, approximately 14% seen once. Sequenced sample: blood. These receptors originate from a woman aged 25 to 39 with Graves' hyperthyroidism that later progressed to Graves' ophthalmopathy.

This clonotype was counted at least ten times. V usage is TRBV3-1 and J usage is TRBJ2-7; D gene uncertain. CDR3 size: 12 residues. Trimming removed 4 bases at V and 3 bases at J, with 7 bases between. CDR1 and CDR2 from the germline V gene are LGHDT and YNNKEL (reference sequence). This CDR3 reads CASSPSGYEQYF. CDR3 nucleotide sequence: TGTGCCAGCAGCCCGTCGGGCTACGAGCAGTACTTC.

This chain connects TRBV12-5 to TRBJ1-5; D not resolved. Trimming removed 5 bases from V and 4 bases from J, with 15 bases in between. Germline CDR1 reads LGHNT; CDR2 reads FRNRAP. The CDR3 is 15 amino acids. The CDR3 DNA is TGTGCTAGTGGTGCCTCGGTTGAGGGTAATCAGCCCCAGCATTTT. It codes for CASGASVEGNQPQHF.

This clonotype was detected only a few times. This sequence joins TRBV7-9 and TRBJ2-3; 10 bases fit TRBD1. Trimming took 5 bases from V and 7 from J; bases not matched to a gene: 9. CDR1 SEHNR and CDR2 FQNEAQ come from the germline V gene (reference sequence). There are 15 residues in the CDR3. The CDR3: CASSPGQGVRYTQYF. DNA for the CDR3: TGTGCCAGCAGCCCAGGACAGGGGGTTCGATATACGCAGTATTTT.

This clonotype was observed at least ten times. The chain combines TRBV25-1 with TRBJ1-1, with a tentative D call TRBD1 (5 bases). V gave up 8 bases and J gave up 3 bases, with 13 bases separating them. The germline V gene encodes CDR1 MGHDK and CDR2 SYGVNS. The CDR3 consists of 13 residues. For the CDR3, the DNA is TGTGCCAGCGCCCACGGGGGAGACACTGAAGCTTTCTTT. This sequence encodes CASAHGGDTEAFF.

This clonotype has just a few counts. The rearrangement links TRBV4-2 to TRBJ2-3; D possibly uses TRBD1 or TRBD2 (5 bases each). This CDR3 contains 17 residues. Germline V gene data show CDR1 as LGHNA and CDR2 as YNFKEQ. Trimming removed 1 base from V and 2 bases from J, with 16 bases in between. This CDR3 is CASSQGPGGLDTDTQYF. CDR3 nucleotide sequence: TGTGCCAGCAGCCAAGGGCCTGGGGGTCTGGACACAGATACGCAGTATTTT.

CDR3 sequence: CASSQTGLTNYGYTF. The CDR3 bases are TGCGCCAGCAGTCAAACGGGCCTGACTAACTATGGCTACACCTTC. This chain connects TRBV10-2 to TRBJ1-2; D gene ambiguous. Germline V gene data show CDR1 as WSHSY and CDR2 as SAAADI. There are 15 residues in the CDR3. V was trimmed by 5 bases and J by 0 bases, leaving 13 bases between them.

The chain couples TRBV6-2 or TRBV6-3 to TRBJ2-7, with 7 bases aligning to TRBD2. The J call is doubtful: the DNA matches TRBJ2-1 better. The length of the CDR3 is 16 residues. The V gene's germline CDR1 is MNHEY and CDR2 SVGEGT. The CDR3 protein is CASSYSGLAAGYEQFF. CDR3 coding DNA: TGTGCCAGCAGTTACTCGGGTCTAGCGGCCGGCTACGAGCAGTTCTTC.

This clonotype appeared a few times. The chain has TRBV28 and TRBJ2-7; no definite D call. CDR3 length: 13 amino acids. From germline, CDR1 is MDHEN and CDR2 SYDVKM. The ends were cut back, 5 bases at V and 6 bases at J, with 14 bases in the middle. For the CDR3, the DNA is TGTGCCAGCAGTCCACCCCACGAGGCCGAGCAGTACTTC. Protein product: CASSPPHEAEQYF.

This clonotype was seen more than once but under ten times. The CDR3 protein is CASFVANMNTEAFF. DNA of the CDR3: TGTGCCAGCTTCGTAGCCAACATGAACACTGAAGCTTTCTTT. The chain joins TRBV6-1 to TRBJ1-1; no firm D call. The V end was cut by 8 bases, the J end by 0 bases, with 13 bases between. The CDR3 covers 14 residues. CDR1 is MNHNS and CDR2 is SASEGT in the germline V gene.

This clonotype was picked up a small number of times. The J gene is TRBJ1-1, the V gene TRBV20-1; D perhaps matches TRBD1 (6 bases). The V and J ends lost 1 base and 0 bases respectively, with 12 bases between them. Germline assignment: CDR1 DFQATT and CDR2 SNEGSKA (reference sequence). The CDR3 loop spans 15 amino acids. CDR3 DNA sequence: TGCAGTGCTAGAGCCCCCAGGGGATTGAACACTGAAGCTTTCTTT. It is translated as CSARAPRGLNTEAFF.

This clonotype was counted many times. The DNA for the CDR3 is TGTGCCAGCAGCTTAGGCCCGCCGGGTGAGACCCAGTACTTC. Translation: CASSLGPPGETQYF. The chain carries TRBV7-2 and TRBJ2-5, with no clear D. The CDR3 is 14 residues long. With 1 base removed from V and 5 bases from J, the gap between germline ends came to 11 bases. Germline V gives CDR1 SGHTA, CDR2 FQGNSA. Full variable domain (remainder filled in from reference TRBV7-2 and TRBJ2-5): GAGVSQSPSNKVTEKGKDVELRCDPISGHTALYWYRQSLGQGLEFLIYFQGNSAPDKSGLPSDRFSAERTGGSVSTLTIQRTQQEDSAVYLCASSLGPPGETQYFGPGTRLLVL.

The table lists this clonotype with many counts. The chain uses TRBV12-3 or TRBV12-4 and TRBJ1-3, with 9 nucleotides matching TRBD1. Trimming cost V 0 bases and J 4 bases; bases outside gene matches: 4. CDR3 length: 16 residues. The DNA of the CDR3 is TGTGCCAGCAGTTTAGCGGGGACAGGGAGCGGAAACACCATATATTTT. Protein sequence: CASSLAGTGSGNTIYF.

This chain links TRBV19 with TRBJ2-4, with 9 nucleotides matching TRBD2. The germline V gene encodes CDR1 LNHDA and CDR2 SQIVND (reference sequence). The CDR3 has 17 amino acids. V lost 3 bases and J lost 4; bases outside the gene matches: 10. The CDR3 DNA reads TGTGCCAGTAGTATTCTGCGGGAGGGCCGTTTGAAAAACATTCAGTACTTC. It specifies CASSILREGRLKNIQYF.

This chain joins TRBV18 and TRBJ2-5, with 9 bases identical to TRBD2. J gave up 2 bases and V 2 bases, and 3 bases lay outside the gene matches. The CDR3 extends over 15 amino acids. The germline V gene has CDR1 KGHSH and CDR2 LQKENI. The DNA of the CDR3 is TGTGCCAGCTCACCAAGACTAGCGGATCAAGAGACCCAGTACTTC. It specifies CASSPRLADQETQYF.

This clonotype was recorded many times. The rearrangement joins TRBV12-3 or TRBV12-4 to TRBJ2-5; 9 nucleotides agree with TRBD1. The V segment lost 4 bases and the J segment 2 bases; nucleotides outside the gene matches: 2. The CDR3 is made up of 14 amino acids. CDR3 amino acids: CASSWGQGQETQYF. Written as DNA, the CDR3 is TGTGCCAGCAGTTGGGGACAGGGACAAGAGACCCAGTACTTC.

This clonotype was detected many times. The V and J genes are TRBV6-6 and TRBJ2-5, with D unclear. The CDR3 totals 16 residues. Trimming removed 0 bases from V and 3 bases from J, with 14 bases in between. Germline CDR1 and CDR2: MNHNY and SVGAGI (reference sequence). CDR3 sequence (DNA): TGTGCCAGCAGTTACTCGAGAAGGGAAAGTAAAGAGACCCAGTACTTC. Translation: CASSYSRRESKETQYF.

This clonotype was detected many times. V usage is TRBV14 and J usage is TRBJ2-1; D is possibly TRBD1 (5 bases). The CDR3 has 15 amino acids. The V end was cut by 1 base, the J end by 4 bases, with 11 bases between. Germline lookup yields CDR1 SGHDN and CDR2 FVKESK. The DNA for the CDR3 is TGTGCCAGCAGCCAAGCCGGACACTTGTACAATGAGCAGTTCTTC. Protein: CASSQAGHLYNEQFF.

This clonotype has at least ten counts. The genes are TRBV10-3 and TRBJ2-7; TRBD1 or TRBD2 may be the D gene (5 bases each). The ends were cut back, 8 bases at V and 3 bases at J, with 11 bases in the middle. Germline-derived CDR1 and CDR2 are ENHRY and SYGVKD. The CDR3 is made up of 12 amino acids. The CDR3 protein is CAISSGSYEQYF. The DNA of the CDR3 is TGTGCCATCTCCTCAGGGAGCTACGAGCAGTACTTC.

This clonotype was seen many times. The chain has TRBV20-1 and TRBJ1-6; D unresolved. The CDR3 consists of 15 residues. V was pared by 4 bases and J by 0 bases, with 10 bases between. Germline V gene lookup returns CDR1 DFQATT and CDR2 SNEGSKA (reference sequence). The DNA for the CDR3 is TGCAGTGCTACCGGGGATAGCTCCTATAATTCACCCCTCCACTTT. Protein product: CSATGDSSYNSPLHF.

Points on this clonotype: This clone may be a read error of a much larger clone one base away. This chain connects TRBV20-1 to TRBJ1-2; a weak D match, TRBD1 (5 bases). Trimming removed 5 bases at V and 4 bases at J, with 11 bases between. CDR1 is DFQATT and CDR2 is SNEGSKA in the germline V gene (reference sequence). This CDR3 has 12 residues. This CDR3 is CSAGFQGYGYTF. CDR3 nucleotides: TGCAGTGCTGGATTTCAGGGCTATGGCTACACCTTC.

This clonotype has only a few counts. V is TRBV6-1 and J is TRBJ1-6; tentative D call: TRBD1 (5 bases). Germline CDR1 MNHNS, CDR2 SASEGT. The CDR3 spans 14 residues. V lost 7 bases to trimming and J lost 4 bases, with 11 bases between them. CDR3: CASIGEGYNSPLHF. The CDR3 DNA reads as TGTGCCAGCATCGGGGAGGGGTATAATTCACCCCTCCACTTT.